This record concerns one T cell receptor beta chain sequence. This sample stems from a study of blood T cell repertoires in COVID-19. Across the study: T cells, B-cell-depleted T cells, or PBMCs supplied cDNA or gDNA.

Assay: immunoSEQ multiplex PCR; the TCRdb copy retains only in-frame clones and omits some. The sample lists some 200,000 clones; over 75% were seen once. CDR3 size: 14 residues. Losses at the gene ends were 4 bases for V and 3 bases for J; bases not matched to a gene: 3. Germline CDR1 is SEHNR and CDR2 is FQNEAQ (reference sequence). Categorization into cohorts depended on clinical history that participants reported. Recovery among Cohort 3 donors was established by two negative PCRs, clearance, or symptom resolution. Specimen: PBMCs or T cells enriched from blood (not recorded which). V gene TRBV7-9 combines with J gene TRBJ2-7; 10 nucleotides match TRBD1. This receptor was obtained from a man aged 40-49 years who had recovered from COVID-19. This chain's CDR3 is CASSSGQGNYEQYF. DNA for the CDR3: TGTGCCAGCAGCTCGGGACAGGGGAACTACGAGCAGTACTTC.